This T cell receptor (beta chain) was identified in a study of T cells after yellow fever vaccination. Study-wide results and limits: FACS-sorted repertoires could harbor abundant contaminating bulk-population clonotypes. Subsequent to the booster, the majority of primary-vaccination clones reappeared (under 98% CD4, approximately 85% CD8).

This clonotype was counted ten times or more. What it binds is not known. 5'RACE template switching produced TCR cDNA carrying a universal primer site and UMIs. TCRdb itself ran the 5' RACE reads through MiXCR, one entry per CDR3 protein. The sample shows over 150,000 distinct CDR3 sequences, approximately 6.7% of them seen only once. V lost 5 bases and J 6 bases, leaving 10 bases between the germline ends. The CDR3 is 13 residues long. CDR1 and CDR2 from the germline V gene are LNHDA and SQIVND (reference sequence). The sequence was obtained from a man aged 18 to 30 who received the YFV17D yellow fever vaccine. Source: CD4+ T cells sorted from PBMCs, taken 5 to 6 days after the first yellow fever vaccination. V and J are TRBV19 and TRBJ2-2; no firm D call. This CDR3 reads CASSESRAGELFF. The CDR3 DNA sequence: TGTGCCAGTAGTGAAAGTAGGGCCGGGGAGCTGTTTTTT.